These T cell receptor beta chains were read from a single sample in a study of T cell responses to AZD1222 COVID-19 vaccine. The assay was immunoSEQ multiplex PCR, and TCRdb's table has in-frame clones only and misses some. The data hold some 80,000 clones, with approximately 90% observed a single time. Sequenced material: peripheral blood, taken 28 days after the second dose of the MenACWY control vaccine. These receptors came from an adult who received the MenACWY meningococcal vaccine as a control. The CDR3 runs from the conserved cysteine through the conserved F or W. D genes are given only for firm matches. Size is omitted from some rows. Given values are once, few, many or a class for expanded clones.

abundance | j_gene | d_gene | v_gene | CDR3aa | CDR3nt
NA | TRBJ1-3 | NA | TRBV15 | CATSRGGAGGNTIYF | TGTGCCACCTCCCGAGGGGGGGCAGGTGGAAACACCATATATTTT
NA | TRBJ1-2 | NA | TRBV16 | CASSQSLGSFGYTF | TGTGCCAGCAGCCAATCTTTAGGTTCTTTTGGCTACACCTTC
NA | TRBJ2-3 | NA | TRBV10-2 | CASMGGDTQYF | TGCGCCAGCATGGGGGGAGATACGCAGTATTTT
NA | TRBJ1-2 | NA | TRBV14 | CASSQDYGGIYGYTF | TGTGCCAGCAGCCAAGATTATGGGGGCATCTATGGCTACACCTTC
NA | TRBJ2-1 | NA | TRBV7-2 | CASSLQGYNEQFF | TGTGCCAGCAGCTTACAGGGCTACAATGAGCAGTTCTTC
NA | TRBJ2-2 | NA | TRBV5-5 | CASSFFTAPGELFF | TGTGCCAGCAGCTTTTTCACGGCCCCCGGGGAGCTGTTTTTT
NA | TRBJ2-7 | NA | TRBV6-2/TRBV6-3 | CASSKLRLAVNYEQYF | TGTGCCAGCAGTAAGTTACGTCTTGCGGTAAACTACGAGCAGTACTTC
NA | TRBJ1-5 | TRBD1 | TRBV2 | CASSPDRGSNQPQHF | TGTGCCAGCAGCCCGGACAGGGGGAGCAATCAGCCCCAGCATTTT
NA | TRBJ2-2 | NA | TRBV6-2/TRBV6-3 | CASSYPTGSNTGELFF | TGTGCCAGCAGTTACCCCACAGGGTCGAACACCGGGGAGCTGTTTTTT
NA | TRBJ2-7 | TRBD1 | TRBV2 | CASRVDRAEQYF | TGTGCCAGCAGGGTGGACAGGGCTGAGCAGTACTTC
NA | TRBJ1-5 | NA | TRBV2 | CASSEGAGSGNQPQHF | TGTGCCAGCAGTGAAGGGGCAGGGTCAGGCAATCAGCCCCAGCATTTT
NA | TRBJ1-5 | NA | TRBV3-1/TRBV3-2 | CASSQFLLQPQHF | TGTGCCAGCAGCCAGTTTCTTCTTCAGCCCCAGCATTTT
NA | TRBJ2-4 | NA | TRBV6-5 | CASIPIGENIQYF | TGTGCCAGCATCCCGATAGGAGAAAACATTCAGTACTTC
NA | TRBJ1-6 | NA | TRBV3-1/TRBV3-2 | CASSLGQGASALHF | TGTGCCAGCAGCCTAGGACAAGGGGCCTCGGCCCTCCACTTT
NA | TRBJ2-3 | TRBD2 | TRBV19 | CASSIIAGVSFDTQYF | TGTGCCAGTAGTATAATAGCGGGGGTTTCCTTTGATACGCAGTATTTT
NA | TRBJ1-1 | NA | TRBV11-1 | CASSLRSSEAFF | TGTGCCAGCAGCTTAAGATCCAGTGAAGCTTTCTTT
NA | TRBJ1-2 | NA | TRBV6-5 | CASSSSLNRVGYTF | TGTGCCAGCAGTTCCTCCTTGAACAGGGTCGGCTACACCTTC
NA | TRBJ1-5 | TRBD1 | TRBV7-8 | CASSQTGGGQPQHF | TGTGCCAGCAGCCAGACAGGGGGTGGCCAGCCCCAGCATTTT
NA | TRBJ1-3 | NA | TRBV7-9 | CASSVGDSGNTIYF | TGTGCCAGCAGCGTAGGAGACTCTGGAAACACCATATATTTT
NA | TRBJ1-1 | TRBD1 | TRBV7-8 | CASSLTGTGVPNAEAFF | TGTGCCAGCAGCTTAACGGGGACAGGGGTGCCTAACGCTGAAGCTTTCTTT
NA | TRBJ2-7 | NA | TRBV7-2 | CASSLAGEQYF | TGTGCCAGCAGCTTAGCGGGGGAGCAGTACTTC
NA | TRBJ1-2 | NA | TRBV4-3 | CASSQFGRGGISYGYTF | TGCGCCAGCAGCCAATTCGGCCGGGGGGGGATTAGCTATGGCTACACCTTC
NA | TRBJ1-2 | NA | TRBV12-3/TRBV12-4 | CASGGGDYGYTF | TGTGCCAGTGGGGGGGGTGACTATGGCTACACCTTC
NA | TRBJ2-7 | TRBD1 | TRBV9 | CASSPRTGSNPYEQYF | TGTGCCAGCAGCCCGCGGACAGGGTCAAATCCCTACGAGCAGTACTTC
NA | TRBJ1-2 | TRBD1 | TRBV2 | CASSWGQGRYTF | TGTGCCAGCAGCTGGGGACAGGGTCGCTACACCTTC
NA | TRBJ1-2 | NA | TRBV6-1 | CASSEATGLGTF | TGTGCCAGCAGTGAAGCGACGGGCCTTGGCACCTTC
NA | TRBJ2-2 | NA | TRBV2 | CASSEGLLNTGELFF | TGTGCCAGCAGCGAGGGACTCCTCAACACCGGGGAGCTGTTTTTT
NA | TRBJ1-6 | NA | TRBV18 | CASSPLGGSGHNSPLHF | TGTGCCAGCTCACCCCTAGGGGGGTCGGGGCATAATTCACCCCTCCACTTT
NA | TRBJ1-6 | NA | TRBV28 | CASSPNSYNSPLHF | TGTGCCAGCAGTCCAAATTCCTATAATTCACCCCTCCACTTT
NA | TRBJ1-2 | TRBD1 | TRBV19 | CAISGQPNYGYTF | TGTGCCATTTCGGGACAGCCTAACTATGGCTACACCTTC
NA | TRBJ2-5 | NA | TRBV7-9 | CASSGAKETQYF | TGTGCCAGCTCGGGAGCGAAAGAGACCCAGTACTTC
NA | TRBJ2-3 | NA | TRBV19 | CASSAQTSPTDTQYF | TGTGCCAGTAGTGCCCAAACATCGCCCACAGATACGCAGTATTTT
NA | TRBJ1-1 | NA | TRBV19 | CASSMARVANTEAFF | TGTGCCAGTAGTATGGCCCGAGTGGCGAACACTGAAGCTTTCTTT
NA | TRBJ2-5 | TRBD1 | TRBV14 | CASSQLKGQGGETQYF | TGTGCCAGCAGCCAACTTAAAGGACAGGGTGGGGAGACCCAGTACTTC
NA | TRBJ1-5 | NA | TRBV5-5 | CASSSILAGQPQHF | TGTGCCAGCAGCTCTATCCTCGCAGGTCAGCCCCAGCATTTT
few | TRBJ2-2 | TRBD1 | TRBV7-2 | CASSPQPGQGIGELFF | TGTGCCAGCAGCCCGCAACCGGGACAGGGTATCGGGGAGCTGTTTTTT
NA | TRBJ2-7 | TRBD2 | TRBV23-1 | CASRVKGGNYEQYF | TGCGCCAGCAGGGTTAAGGGAGGGAACTACGAGCAGTACTTC
NA | TRBJ1-2 | NA | TRBV6-1 | CASSELRGGSGYTF | TGTGCCAGCAGTGAATTAAGGGGGGGCTCTGGCTACACCTTC
NA | TRBJ1-2 | TRBD1 | TRBV7-9 | CASSLEMVTGGYGYTF | TGTGCCAGCAGCTTAGAAATGGTGACAGGGGGGTATGGCTACACCTTC
NA | TRBJ1-6 | NA | TRBV5-5 | CASSLQGPGNSPLHF | TGTGCCAGCAGCCTGCAAGGGCCTGGTAATTCACCCCTCCACTTT
NA | TRBJ2-1 | TRBD2 | TRBV6-6 | CASSRLASGGEQFF | TGTGCCAGCAGTAGACTAGCATCCGGGGGTGAGCAGTTCTTC
NA | TRBJ2-3 | NA | TRBV7-2 | CASSLATGGGTDTQYF | TGTGCCAGCAGCTTAGCCACAGGGGGGGGGACAGATACGCAGTATTTT
NA | TRBJ2-3 | NA | TRBV7-2 | CASSPGLSTDTQYF | TGTGCCAGCAGTCCCGGACTGAGCACAGATACGCAGTATTTT
NA | TRBJ1-1 | NA | TRBV6-2/TRBV6-3 | CASSYGQNTEAFF | TGTGCCAGCAGTTACGGTCAAAACACTGAAGCTTTCTTT
NA | TRBJ2-5 | NA | TRBV7-6 | CASSLGRGGETQYF | TGTGCCAGCAGCTTAGGCAGGGGCGGAGAGACCCAGTACTTC
NA | TRBJ2-3 | NA | TRBV5-1 | CASSLVGGRTDTQYF | TGCGCCAGCAGCTTGGTCGGGGGGCGCACAGATACGCAGTATTTT
NA | TRBJ2-5 | TRBD2 | TRBV5-6 | CASSFRTSGGQETQYF | TGTGCCAGCAGCTTCCGGACTAGCGGGGGCCAAGAGACCCAGTACTTC
NA | TRBJ1-4 | TRBD1 | TRBV7-9 | CASSFSPGQGEKLFF | TGTGCCAGCAGCTTTTCGCCGGGACAGGGTGAAAAACTGTTTTTT
NA | TRBJ2-3 | TRBD1 | TRBV5-1 | CASSPLPGQGTDTQYF | TGCGCCAGCAGCCCCCTACCGGGACAGGGGACAGATACGCAGTATTTT
NA | TRBJ1-2 | NA | TRBV6-1 | CASSPANYGYTF | TGTGCCAGCAGCCCGGCTAACTATGGCTACACCTTC
NA | TRBJ2-3 | TRBD2 | TRBV29-1 | CSVVTSGGAGTQYF | TGCAGCGTTGTTACGAGCGGGGGGGCGGGTACGCAGTATTTT
NA | TRBJ1-1 | TRBD1 | TRBV19 | CASRPRDRGNTEAFF | TGTGCCAGTAGGCCCCGGGACAGGGGGAACACTGAAGCTTTCTTT
NA | TRBJ1-2 | TRBD1 | TRBV10-3 | CAISESTGNYGYTF | TGTGCCATCAGTGAGTCGACAGGGAACTATGGCTACACCTTC